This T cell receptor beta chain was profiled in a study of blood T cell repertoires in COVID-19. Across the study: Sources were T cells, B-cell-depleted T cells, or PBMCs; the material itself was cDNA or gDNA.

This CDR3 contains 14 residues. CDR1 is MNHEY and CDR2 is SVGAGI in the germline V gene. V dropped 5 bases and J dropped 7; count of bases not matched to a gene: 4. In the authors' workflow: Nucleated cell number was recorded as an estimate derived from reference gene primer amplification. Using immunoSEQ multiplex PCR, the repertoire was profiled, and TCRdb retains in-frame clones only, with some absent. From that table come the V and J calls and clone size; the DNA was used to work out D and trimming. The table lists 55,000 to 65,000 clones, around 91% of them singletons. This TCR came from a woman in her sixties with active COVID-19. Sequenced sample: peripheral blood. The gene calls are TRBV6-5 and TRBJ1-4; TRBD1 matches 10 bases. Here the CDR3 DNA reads TGTGCCAGCAGTACCGGGACAGGGGTTGAAAAACTGTTTTTT. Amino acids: CASSTGTGVEKLFF.